This T cell receptor (beta chain) was retrieved from a study of T cells in Graves' hyperthyroidism and ophthalmopathy. Findings and caveats of the study: A 13 V-J model separated ophthalmopathy from stable hyperthyroidism. For ophthalmopathy, model prediction preceded onset by a median roughly 6.3 months.

There were TCR beta CDR3 regions amplified from RNA transcripts. The HTBI primer set drove a first-round RT-PCR of the TCR CDR3. A single record per CDR3 protein comes from TCRdb applying MiXCR to the multiplex PCR reads. In the table there are about 200,000 distinct CDR3 sequences, roughly 18% of which are singletons. Points on this clonotype: Antigen unknown.

The CDR3 is 16 amino acids. Trimming shortened V by 4 bases and J by 0 bases, and 14 bases separated the two germline ends. Per germline, CDR1 SGHAT and CDR2 FQNNGV. When ophthalmopathy did not progress within 18 months, Graves' hyperthyroidism was considered stable. This clonotype was sampled from a man aged 50 or older with Graves' hyperthyroidism. Material for sequencing was blood. The chain links TRBV11-2 to TRBJ2-3; no reliable D call. The DNA for the CDR3 is TGTGCCAGCAGCTCGTTGACAAGACGAAGCACAGATACGCAGTATTTT. This encodes CASSSLTRRSTDTQYF.